A selection of T cell receptor beta chains follows, all from one sample in a study of T cells after posttransplantation cyclophosphamide. Clones were sequenced by immunoSEQ multiplex PCR, and TCRdb holds only the in-frame ones, with some missing. The sample includes under 75,000 clones, about 93% of them seen just once. The sequenced sample consisted of PBMCs. These receptors came from a woman aged 25 to 39 in good health and a related stem cell transplant donor. Each CDR3 is given with its conserved first and last residue. A D gene is named only where the DNA matches it firmly.

CDR3aa: CASSVSRQGLYEQYF
CDR3nt: TGTGCCAGCAGTGTTTCTAGACAGGGACTCTACGAGCAGTACTTC
d_gene: .
j_gene: TRBJ2-7
v_gene: TRBV2

CDR3aa: CASSVVQNTGELFF
CDR3nt: TGTGCCAGCAGCGTAGTCCAGAACACCGGGGAGCTGTTTTTT
d_gene: .
j_gene: TRBJ2-2
v_gene: TRBV9

CDR3aa: CASSQVIQANEKLFF
CDR3nt: TGCGCCAGCAGCCAAGTAATCCAGGCCAATGAAAAACTGTTTTTT
d_gene: .
j_gene: TRBJ1-4
v_gene: TRBV4-1

CDR3aa: CASSPMGQGNGKAFF
CDR3nt: TGTGCCAGCAGCCCGATGGGACAGGGAAATGGGAAAGCTTTCTTT
d_gene: TRBD1
j_gene: TRBJ1-1
v_gene: TRBV7-2

CDR3aa: CAWKRGGHNEQFF
CDR3nt: TGTGCCTGGAAGCGGGGGGGACACAATGAGCAGTTCTTC
d_gene: TRBD2
j_gene: TRBJ2-1
v_gene: TRBV30

CDR3aa: CASSSNERQSRANVLTF
CDR3nt: TGTGCCAGCAGCTCGAACGAACGACAAAGTCGGGCCAACGTCCTGACTTTC
d_gene: .
j_gene: TRBJ2-6
v_gene: TRBV7-2

CDR3aa: CASSRRTGLMNTEAFF
CDR3nt: TGTGCCAGCTCACGAAGGACAGGTCTAATGAACACTGAAGCTTTCTTT
d_gene: TRBD1
j_gene: TRBJ1-1
v_gene: TRBV18

CDR3aa: CATSSDGTPAYEQYF
CDR3nt: TGTGCCACCAGCAGTGACGGGACACCAGCCTACGAGCAGTACTTC
d_gene: .
j_gene: TRBJ2-7
v_gene: TRBV15

CDR3aa: CASSPPTGSREQYF
CDR3nt: TGTGCCAGCTCACCACCGACAGGGTCTCGTGAGCAGTACTTC
d_gene: TRBD1
j_gene: TRBJ2-7
v_gene: TRBV18

CDR3aa: CASHPVAGVTGELFF
CDR3nt: TGTGCCAGTCATCCGGTGGCCGGGGTCACCGGGGAGCTGTTTTTT
d_gene: .
j_gene: TRBJ2-2
v_gene: TRBV19

CDR3aa: CASSYMNQGNYGYTF
CDR3nt: TGTGCCAGCAGTTACATGAACCAGGGAAACTATGGCTACACCTTC
d_gene: .
j_gene: TRBJ1-2
v_gene: TRBV6-6

CDR3aa: CASSLRQGELNVLTF
CDR3nt: TGCGCCAGCAGCTTGAGACAGGGGGAACTCAACGTCCTGACTTTC
d_gene: TRBD1
j_gene: TRBJ2-6
v_gene: TRBV5-1

CDR3aa: CASSEGGQVNEQFF
CDR3nt: TGTGCCAGCAGTGAAGGTGGACAGGTCAATGAGCAGTTCTTC
d_gene: TRBD1
j_gene: TRBJ2-1
v_gene: TRBV6-1

CDR3aa: CATSRGGTVSNQPQHF
CDR3nt: TGTGCCACCAGCAGAGGCGGGACAGTAAGCAATCAGCCCCAGCATTTT
d_gene: TRBD1
j_gene: TRBJ1-5
v_gene: TRBV15

CDR3aa: CASSLGGSRRNTIYF
CDR3nt: TGTGCCAGCAGCTTGGGGGGAAGTCGGAGAAACACCATATATTTT
d_gene: .
j_gene: TRBJ1-3
v_gene: TRBV5-4

CDR3aa: CASSPHGGTVTGELFF
CDR3nt: TGTGCCAGCAGCCCCCACGGGGGGACGGTCACCGGGGAGCTGTTTTTT
d_gene: TRBD2
j_gene: TRBJ2-2
v_gene: TRBV14

CDR3aa: CASTPGASYNEQFF
CDR3nt: TGTGCCAGTACCCCCGGGGCTTCCTACAATGAGCAGTTCTTC
d_gene: .
j_gene: TRBJ2-1
v_gene: TRBV19

CDR3aa: CASSYLAGEEETQYF
CDR3nt: TGTGCCAGCAGTTACTTAGCGGGGGAGGAAGAGACCCAGTACTTC
d_gene: TRBD2
j_gene: TRBJ2-5
v_gene: TRBV6-6

CDR3aa: CASSQFEDTQYF
CDR3nt: TGCGCCAGCAGCCAATTTGAGGATACGCAGTATTTT
d_gene: .
j_gene: TRBJ2-3
v_gene: TRBV4-3

CDR3aa: CASSAGSSGNTIYF
CDR3nt: TGTGCCAGCAGCGCAGGGTCCTCTGGAAACACCATATATTTT
d_gene: .
j_gene: TRBJ1-3
v_gene: TRBV14